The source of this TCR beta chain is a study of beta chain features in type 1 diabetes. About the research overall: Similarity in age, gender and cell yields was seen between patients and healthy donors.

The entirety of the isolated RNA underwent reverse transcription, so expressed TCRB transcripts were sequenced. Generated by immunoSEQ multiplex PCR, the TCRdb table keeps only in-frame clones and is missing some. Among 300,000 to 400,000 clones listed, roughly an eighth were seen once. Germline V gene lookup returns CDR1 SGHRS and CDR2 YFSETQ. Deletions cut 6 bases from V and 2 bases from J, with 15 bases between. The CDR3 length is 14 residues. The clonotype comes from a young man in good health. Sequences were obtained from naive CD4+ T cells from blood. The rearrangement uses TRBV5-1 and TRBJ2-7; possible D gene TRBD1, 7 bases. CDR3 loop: CASTQGGSAYEQYF. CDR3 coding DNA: TGCGCCAGCACCCAGGGGGGATCTGCCTACGAGCAGTACTTC.